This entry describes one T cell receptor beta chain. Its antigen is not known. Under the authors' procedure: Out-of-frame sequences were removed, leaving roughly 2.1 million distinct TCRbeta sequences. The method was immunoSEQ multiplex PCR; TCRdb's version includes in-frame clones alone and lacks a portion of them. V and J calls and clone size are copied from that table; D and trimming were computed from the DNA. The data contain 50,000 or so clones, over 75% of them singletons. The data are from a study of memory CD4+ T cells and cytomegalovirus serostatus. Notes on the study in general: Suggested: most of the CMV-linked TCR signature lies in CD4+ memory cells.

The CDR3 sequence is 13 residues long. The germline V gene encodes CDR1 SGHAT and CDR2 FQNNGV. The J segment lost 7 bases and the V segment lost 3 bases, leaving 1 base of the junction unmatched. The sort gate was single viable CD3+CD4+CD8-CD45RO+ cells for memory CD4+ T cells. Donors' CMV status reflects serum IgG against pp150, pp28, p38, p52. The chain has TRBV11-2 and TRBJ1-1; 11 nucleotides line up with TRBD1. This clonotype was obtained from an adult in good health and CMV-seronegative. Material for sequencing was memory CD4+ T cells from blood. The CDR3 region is CASSLGTGGEAFF. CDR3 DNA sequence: TGTGCCAGCAGCTTGGGGACAGGGGGTGAAGCTTTCTTT.